The TCR beta chain described here comes from a study of PD-1 blockade in classical Hodgkin lymphoma. Sequencing used immunoSEQ multiplex PCR; TCRdb keeps in-frame clones, though not all of them. The sample comprises around 10,000 clones, 91% of which are singletons, and roughly 8% rests with the top ten. Time point indicated: newly diagnosed, previously untreated cHL patient sample. Thawed PBMCs underwent magnetic negative selection to obtain purified CD8+ T cells. Per the germline V gene, CDR1 is SGHVS and CDR2 is FQNEAQ. The CDR3 contains 14 residues. V lost 5 bases and J lost 2; bases outside the gene matches: 5. This clone was seen a single time.

V and J are TRBV7-8 and TRBJ1-2; 7 nucleotides line up with TRBD1. Material: CD8+ T cells from blood. The origin of this receptor is a human donor with classical Hodgkin lymphoma. In DNA, the CDR3 is TGTGCCAGCAGCCCAGGGGGGATGAACTATGGCTACACCTTC. This codes for CASSPGGMNYGYTF.